This TCR beta chain was recorded in a study of T cells generated in artificial thymic organoids. CDR3 length: 15 residues. Germline V gives CDR1 MNHEY, CDR2 SMNVEV (reference sequence). Trimming cost V 5 bases and J 0 bases; bases outside gene matches: 1. This clonotype turned up a few times. Sorted cells were CD3+TCRalphabeta+CD8+CD45RO-CCR7+ naive CD8 T cells from blood. Reverse primers in the TRAC or TRBC constant regions drove separate semi-nested PCRs for TCRalpha and TCRbeta. TCRdb re-derived calls from the 5' RACE reads in MiXCR, one entry per CDR3 protein. The sample has thousands of distinct CDR3 sequences, 34% seen once.

Sequencing was done on a sample of naive CD8+ T cells from blood. Regarding subset: CD3+TCRalphabeta+CD8SP T cells; for blood, CD45RO-CCR7+ naive CD8+ T cells. The TCR was taken from a human donor who gave cord blood stem cells for thymic organoid culture, a cardiac surgery patient who gave postnatal thymus, or a blood donor (not recorded which). The chain joins TRBV27 to TRBJ1-5; 10 nucleotides agree with TRBD1. CDR3 sequence: CASSDRGHSNQPQHF. CDR3 DNA sequence: TGTGCCAGCAGTGACAGGGGGCATAGCAATCAGCCCCAGCATTTT.